This T cell receptor (beta chain) was recovered during a study of cytomegalovirus exposure and HLA in healthy donors. Study-level background: There were approximately 85 million unique TCRs (from HLA-typed donors) in an early data release.

V shed 6 bases and J 4 bases; nucleotides not matched to a gene: 2. Germline values: CDR1 GTSNPN, CDR2 SVGIG (reference sequence). The CDR3 totals 13 residues. In regard to this clone: Its antigen is not known.

13 Jbeta primers and 60 Vbeta primers were used for the PCR. Here immunoSEQ multiplex PCR was the method, and the copy in TCRdb shows in-frame clones only, minus some. The sample consists of about 60,000 clones, roughly 86% of them appearing once. Points from the study as a whole: The likely explanation for a cluster of highly shared sequence variants was sequencing artifact. Through in vitro validation, three CMV-associated chains were shown to be specific for CMV antigens.

The source of this sequence is a man aged 18 to 30 in good health and CMV-seronegative. Sequenced sample: PBMCs. This chain connects TRBV30 to TRBJ2-2, with 10 bases fitting TRBD1. This CDR3 reads CACWTGGTGELFF. In nucleotides, the CDR3 is TGTGCCTGTTGGACAGGGGGCACCGGGGAGCTGTTTTTT. The entire variable domain, with the rest obtained from reference TRBV30 and TRBJ2-2, is as follows: SQTIHQWPATLVQPVGSPLSLECTVEGTSNPNLYWYRQAAGRGLQLLFYSVGIGQISSEVPQNLSASRPQDRQFILSSKKLLLSDSGFYLCACWTGGTGELFFGEGSRLTVL.